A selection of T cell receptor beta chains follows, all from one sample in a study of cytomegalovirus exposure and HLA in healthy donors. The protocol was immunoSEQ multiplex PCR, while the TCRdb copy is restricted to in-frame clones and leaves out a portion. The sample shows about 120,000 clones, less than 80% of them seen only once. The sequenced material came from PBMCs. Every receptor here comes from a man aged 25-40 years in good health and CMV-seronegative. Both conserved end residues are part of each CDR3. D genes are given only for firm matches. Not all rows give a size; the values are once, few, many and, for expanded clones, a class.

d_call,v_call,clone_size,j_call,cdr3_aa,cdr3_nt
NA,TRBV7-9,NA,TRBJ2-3,CAWRGGKDTQYF,TGTGCCTGGAGGGGGGGGAAGGATACGCAGTATTTT
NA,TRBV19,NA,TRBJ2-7,CASSISGHPDSSYEQYF,TGTGCCAGTAGTATATCGGGACATCCCGACTCCTCTTACGAGCAGTACTTC
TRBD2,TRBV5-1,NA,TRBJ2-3,CASSLGTSGGAPDTQYF,TGCGCCAGCAGCTTGGGGACTAGCGGGGGGGCCCCAGATACGCAGTATTTT
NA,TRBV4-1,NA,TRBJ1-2,CASSQDTYSGYTF,TGCGCCAGCAGCCAAGACACCTATAGCGGCTACACCTTC
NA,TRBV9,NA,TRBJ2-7,CASSVARSGGSEQYF,TGTGCCAGCAGCGTAGCCCGATCAGGGGGGAGCGAGCAGTACTTC
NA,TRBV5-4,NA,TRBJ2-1,CASSFDPSSYNEQFF,TGTGCCAGCAGCTTCGACCCTAGCTCCTACAATGAGCAGTTCTTC
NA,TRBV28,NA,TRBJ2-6,CASSFTGLYSGANVLTF,TGTGCCAGCAGTTTCACAGGCCTGTACTCTGGGGCCAACGTCCTGACTTTC
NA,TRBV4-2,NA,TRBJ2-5,CASSPNPGGETQYF,TGTGCCAGCAGCCCCAACCCGGGCGGGGAGACCCAGTACTTC
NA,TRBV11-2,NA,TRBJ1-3,CASSPRTRNTIYF,TGTGCCAGCAGCCCACGGACACGAAACACCATATATTTT
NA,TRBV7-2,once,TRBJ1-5,CASSFQGQPQHF,TGTGCCAGCAGCTTCCAGGGTCAGCCCCAGCATTTT
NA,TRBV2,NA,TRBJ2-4,CASTEEGNIRYF,TGTGCCAGCACCGAGGAGGGGAACATTCGGTACTTC
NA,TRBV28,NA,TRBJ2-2,CASSFIGGDGAGELFF,TGTGCCAGCAGTTTTATCGGGGGAGATGGAGCCGGGGAGCTGTTTTTT
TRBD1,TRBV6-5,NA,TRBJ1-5,CASPGGQPQHF,TGTGCCAGCCCAGGGGGGCAGCCCCAGCATTTT
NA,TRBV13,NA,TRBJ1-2,CASSFGPGANYGYTF,TGTGCCAGCAGCTTTGGACCGGGAGCTAACTATGGCTACACCTTC
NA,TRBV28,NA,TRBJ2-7,CASSHKKGAGGYEQYF,TGTGCCAGCAGCCATAAAAAGGGCGCAGGGGGGTACGAGCAGTACTTC
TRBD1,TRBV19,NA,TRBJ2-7,CASSPHRGTYEQYF,TGTGCCAGTAGCCCCCACAGGGGAACCTACGAGCAGTACTTC
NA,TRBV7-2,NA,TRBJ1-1,CASSRGQMNTEAFF,TGTGCCAGCAGCAGGGGACAAATGAACACTGAAGCTTTCTTT
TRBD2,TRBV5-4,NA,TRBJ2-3,CASSLSSGGFQTDTQYF,TGTGCCAGCAGCTTGTCTAGCGGGGGGTTTCAGACAGATACGCAGTATTTT